This T cell receptor (beta chain) is from a study of T cells in narcolepsy. Study observations and caveats: Blood of same and different patients, but not healthy controls, reportedly held recurring autoreactive clonotypes. HCRT-specific and TRIB2-specific autoreactive clonotypes appeared among same-patient CSF and blood CD4+ clonotypes. In some patient and control memory CD4+ samples, autoreactive clones were absent.

Generated by immunoSEQ multiplex PCR, the TCRdb table keeps only in-frame clones and is missing some. The sample shows tens of thousands of clones, about 87% of them seen only once. Concerning this clone itself: The antigen is undetermined.

In germline, CDR1 is SEHNR, CDR2 FQNEAQ (reference sequence). With V trimmed by 3 bases and J by 6 bases, 4 bases remained unmatched. CDR3 length: 15 amino acids. Specimen: CD45RA- memory CD4+ T cells from PBMCs. The source is a human donor with narcolepsy. This chain links TRBV7-9 with TRBJ2-1, with TRBD2 matching 11 bases. The CDR3 nucleotides read TGTGCCAGCAGCTTCCCGACTAGCGGGGTCAATGAGCAGTTCTTC. Protein: CASSFPTSGVNEQFF. Filled out from reference TRBV7-9 and TRBJ2-1, the complete variable domain reads DTGVSQNPRHKITKRGQNVTFRCDPISEHNRLYWYRQTLGQGPEFLTYFQNEAQLEKSRLLSDRFSAERPKGSFSTLEIQRTEQGDSAMYLCASSFPTSGVNEQFFGPGTRLTVL.